This T cell receptor beta chain was captured by sequencing in a study of T cells in Graves' hyperthyroidism and ophthalmopathy. Study-wide results and caveats: Classification by a 13 V-J model distinguished ophthalmopathy from stable hyperthyroidism.

The source material, RNA transcripts, was used to amplify TCR beta CDR3 regions. First-round RT-PCR targeting the TCR CDR3 was performed with the HTBI primer set. Each CDR3 protein gets one entry after TCRdb re-called the multiplex PCR reads with MiXCR. The sample shows around 500,000 distinct CDR3 sequences, around 15% of them seen only once. There are 15 residues in the CDR3. CDR1 is ENHRY, CDR2 SYGVKD, per germline. V was trimmed by 6 bases and J by 0 bases, leaving 12 bases between them. In this sample, this clonotype turned up many times. Its cognate antigen is unknown. The chain has TRBV10-3 and TRBJ1-5, with D possibly being TRBD1 (5 bases). The sequenced material came from blood. The origin of this receptor is a woman in her thirties or forties with Graves' hyperthyroidism. CDR3 in DNA: TGTGCCATCAGGGAGGGACCATATAGCAATCAGCCCCAGCATTTT. As protein: CAIREGPYSNQPQHF.